The clone carrying this T cell receptor beta chain was observed a handful of times. The antigen is not known. The CDR3 is made up of 14 amino acids. With 6 bases removed from V and 2 bases from J, the gap between germline ends came to 8 bases. In germline, CDR1 is SNHLY, CDR2 FYNNEI. This sample was taken from a study of T cells after yellow fever vaccination. TCRdb itself ran the 5' RACE reads through MiXCR, one entry per CDR3 protein. The sample has 450,000 to 650,000 distinct CDR3 sequences, roughly a fifth seen once. Points from the study as a whole: Although the secondary response was weaker, it peaked faster, at day 5 versus 15.

The V and J genes are TRBV2 and TRBJ2-6, with D possibly matching TRBD1 (6 bases). The TCR was taken from a man aged 18-30 years who received the YFV17D yellow fever vaccine. Sequences were derived from PBMCs, sampled about 20 days after the first yellow fever vaccination. This chain's CDR3 is CASSPGAGANVLTF. The DNA for the CDR3 is TGTGCCAGCAGCCCAGGGGCTGGGGCCAACGTCCTGACTTTC.